This is a list of T cell receptor beta chains from one sample in a study of regulatory T cells in long-lasting Graves disease. TCRdb reanalysed the multiplex PCR reads using MiXCR and keeps one entry per CDR3 protein. The data hold approximately 480,000 distinct CDR3 sequences, with 16% observed a single time. These same records also appear under a second study, on T cells in Graves' hyperthyroidism and ophthalmopathy.

Specimen: peripheral blood mononuclear cells (PBMCs), collected at new diagnosis, from a patient treated with antithyroid drugs. These TCRs come from a man aged 35 to 55 with Graves disease. The CDR3 runs from the conserved cysteine through the conserved F or W. A D gene is named only where the DNA matches it firmly. Clone size, where shown, is once, few, many, or a class for clones that have expanded.

j_gene: TRBJ2-7
d_gene: NA
v_gene: TRBV29-1
abundance: few
CDR3aa: CSVEPLGAGLSYEQYF
CDR3nt: TGCAGCGTTGAACCCCTCGGTGCGGGACTCTCCTACGAGCAGTACTTC

j_gene: TRBJ2-1
d_gene: NA
v_gene: TRBV9
abundance: NA
CDR3aa: CASSGTGHILNEQFF
CDR3nt: TGTGCCAGCAGCGGTACGGGACACATTTTAAATGAGCAGTTCTTC

j_gene: TRBJ1-6
d_gene: NA
v_gene: TRBV20-1
abundance: many
CDR3aa: CSAGTTGNSPLHF
CDR3nt: TGCAGTGCCGGGACAACCGGTAATTCACCCCTCCACTTT

j_gene: TRBJ1-6
d_gene: NA
v_gene: TRBV25-1
abundance: few
CDR3aa: CASSETINGSPLHF
CDR3nt: TGTGCCAGCAGTGAAACTATAAACGGTTCACCCCTCCACTTT

j_gene: TRBJ2-6
d_gene: TRBD1
v_gene: TRBV2
abundance: many
CDR3aa: CANLDRVDGANVLTF
CDR3nt: TGTGCCAACTTAGACAGGGTCGACGGGGCCAACGTCCTGACTTTC

j_gene: TRBJ2-7
d_gene: TRBD2
v_gene: TRBV18
abundance: NA
CDR3aa: CASSPPVSSGSYEQYF
CDR3nt: TGTGCCAGCTCACCACCGGTTTCTAGCGGATCCTACGAGCAGTACTTC

j_gene: TRBJ2-1
d_gene: TRBD2
v_gene: TRBV25-1
abundance: NA
CDR3aa: CASSEEASGTWDEQFF
CDR3nt: TGTGCCAGCAGTGAAGAGGCTAGCGGGACATGGGATGAGCAGTTCTTC

j_gene: TRBJ2-7
d_gene: NA
v_gene: TRBV25-1
abundance: many
CDR3aa: CASSEAGVSYEQYF
CDR3nt: TGTGCCAGCAGTGAGGCAGGGGTAAGCTACGAGCAGTACTTC

j_gene: TRBJ2-5
d_gene: NA
v_gene: TRBV20-1
abundance: many
CDR3aa: CSASLGMEGETQYF
CDR3nt: TGCAGTGCTAGTCTGGGGATGGAAGGGGAGACCCAGTACTTC

j_gene: TRBJ1-1
d_gene: TRBD1
v_gene: TRBV27
abundance: many
CDR3aa: CASSQGGRTEAFF
CDR3nt: TGTGCCAGCAGTCAGGGGGGCCGGACTGAAGCTTTCTTT

j_gene: TRBJ2-7
d_gene: TRBD2
v_gene: TRBV12-3/TRBV12-4
abundance: many
CDR3aa: CASRSGRGAREQYF
CDR3nt: TGTGCCAGCAGGAGCGGGAGAGGGGCACGGGAGCAGTACTTC

j_gene: TRBJ2-7
d_gene: NA
v_gene: TRBV7-7
abundance: many
CDR3aa: CASSLGTDSYEQYF
CDR3nt: TGTGCCAGCAGCTTAGGGACAGACTCCTACGAGCAGTACTTC

j_gene: TRBJ2-3
d_gene: NA
v_gene: TRBV6-1
abundance: few
CDR3aa: CASTGQAGDTQYF
CDR3nt: TGTGCCAGCACGGGGCAAGCTGGAGATACGCAGTATTTT

j_gene: TRBJ2-5
d_gene: TRBD1
v_gene: TRBV24-1
abundance: NA
CDR3aa: CATSDPGTGTKTQYF
CDR3nt: TGTGCCACCAGTGATCCCGGGACAGGGACGAAGACCCAGTACTTC

j_gene: TRBJ2-7
d_gene: NA
v_gene: TRBV10-3
abundance: many
CDR3aa: CAISAQGGYEQYF
CDR3nt: TGTGCCATCAGTGCACAGGGGGGGTACGAGCAGTACTTC

j_gene: TRBJ2-1
d_gene: TRBD2
v_gene: TRBV29-1
abundance: many
CDR3aa: CSVEPPLAGGYNEQFF
CDR3nt: TGCAGCGTTGAACCTCCTCTAGCGGGGGGCTACAATGAGCAGTTCTTC

j_gene: TRBJ2-1
d_gene: TRBD2
v_gene: TRBV12-3/TRBV12-4
abundance: many
CDR3aa: CASSPGLAHMSSYNEQFF
CDR3nt: TGTGCCAGCAGTCCCGGACTAGCTCATATGAGCTCCTACAATGAGCAGTTCTTC

j_gene: TRBJ2-2
d_gene: TRBD2
v_gene: TRBV5-1
abundance: NA
CDR3aa: CASSKGAGTSGNTGELFF
CDR3nt: TGCGCCAGCAGCAAGGGGGCCGGGACTAGCGGTAACACCGGGGAGCTGTTTTTT

j_gene: TRBJ1-4
d_gene: NA
v_gene: TRBV7-2
abundance: many
CDR3aa: CASSLMGGVNEKLFF
CDR3nt: TGTGCCAGCAGCTTAATGGGAGGGGTTAATGAAAAACTGTTTTTT

j_gene: TRBJ2-1
d_gene: NA
v_gene: TRBV18
abundance: many
CDR3aa: CASSQGLNNEQFF
CDR3nt: TGTGCCAGCTCACAGGGACTTAACAATGAGCAGTTCTTC

j_gene: TRBJ2-7
d_gene: TRBD2
v_gene: TRBV27
abundance: many
CDR3aa: CASSLRPSGSSYEQYF
CDR3nt: TGTGCCAGCAGTTTACGTCCCAGCGGGAGCTCCTACGAGCAGTACTTC

j_gene: TRBJ2-7
d_gene: NA
v_gene: TRBV3-1
abundance: few
CDR3aa: CASSLRLEDLYEQYF
CDR3nt: TGTGCCAGCAGCCTCCGACTGGAAGACCTATACGAGCAGTACTTC

j_gene: TRBJ1-5
d_gene: TRBD1
v_gene: TRBV2
abundance: many
CDR3aa: CASSEGQGQPQHF
CDR3nt: TGTGCCAGCAGTGAGGGACAGGGCCAGCCCCAGCATTTT

j_gene: TRBJ2-3
d_gene: NA
v_gene: TRBV27
abundance: NA
CDR3aa: CASSSTGYSQYF
CDR3nt: TGTGCCAGCAGTTCCACAGGGTATTCGCAGTATTTT

j_gene: TRBJ2-7
d_gene: TRBD2
v_gene: TRBV7-3
abundance: many
CDR3aa: CASSSGLAGHEQYF
CDR3nt: TGTGCCAGCAGCTCTGGACTAGCGGGACACGAGCAGTACTTC

j_gene: TRBJ1-3
d_gene: NA
v_gene: TRBV7-9
abundance: few
CDR3aa: CASSLGPAGNTIYF
CDR3nt: TGTGCCAGCAGCTTAGGGCCCGCAGGAAACACCATATATTTT

j_gene: TRBJ2-1
d_gene: TRBD1
v_gene: TRBV12-3/TRBV12-4
abundance: NA
CDR3aa: CASSWTGVVNEQFF
CDR3nt: TGTGCCAGCAGTTGGACAGGGGTAGTTAATGAGCAGTTCTTC

j_gene: TRBJ1-1
d_gene: NA
v_gene: TRBV7-3
abundance: many
CDR3aa: CASSPDGMNTEAFF
CDR3nt: TGTGCCAGCAGCCCCGACGGGATGAACACTGAAGCTTTCTTT

j_gene: TRBJ1-2
d_gene: NA
v_gene: TRBV12-3/TRBV12-4
abundance: many
CDR3aa: CASSLADRTNYGYTF
CDR3nt: TGTGCCAGCAGTTTGGCGGACAGAACTAACTATGGCTACACCTTC

j_gene: TRBJ2-7
d_gene: TRBD2
v_gene: TRBV7-9
abundance: few
CDR3aa: CASSFSGRAWSPYF
CDR3nt: TGTGCCAGCAGCTTTAGCGGGAGGGCCTGGAGCCCGTACTTC

j_gene: TRBJ2-1
d_gene: NA
v_gene: TRBV6-1
abundance: few
CDR3aa: CASSPGAPTYNEQFF
CDR3nt: TGTGCCAGCAGTCCCGGGGCACCCACCTACAATGAGCAGTTCTTC

j_gene: TRBJ2-1
d_gene: NA
v_gene: TRBV28
abundance: NA
CDR3aa: CASRRERAYNEQFF
CDR3nt: TGTGCCAGCAGGCGGGAACGGGCCTACAATGAGCAGTTCTTC

j_gene: TRBJ2-1
d_gene: TRBD2
v_gene: TRBV24-1
abundance: NA
CDR3aa: CATSDTTSGSSGEQFF
CDR3nt: TGTGCCACCAGTGACACGACTAGCGGGAGTAGTGGTGAGCAGTTCTTC

j_gene: TRBJ2-7
d_gene: TRBD2
v_gene: TRBV6-2/TRBV6-3
abundance: few
CDR3aa: CASSHGLAGGSEQYF
CDR3nt: TGTGCCAGCAGTCACGGACTAGCGGGAGGAAGTGAGCAGTACTTC

j_gene: TRBJ2-1
d_gene: NA
v_gene: TRBV7-8
abundance: NA
CDR3aa: CASSSDEQFF
CDR3nt: TGTGCCAGCAGCTCGGATGAGCAGTTCTTC

j_gene: TRBJ1-3
d_gene: NA
v_gene: TRBV6-1
abundance: few
CDR3aa: CASRGGASGNTIYF
CDR3nt: TGTGCCAGCAGGGGGGGAGCGTCTGGAAACACCATATATTTT

j_gene: TRBJ2-7
d_gene: TRBD1
v_gene: TRBV5-1
abundance: few
CDR3aa: CASGQGRSYEQYF
CDR3nt: TGCGCCAGTGGACAGGGGCGATCCTACGAGCAGTACTTC

j_gene: TRBJ1-5
d_gene: NA
v_gene: TRBV10-3
abundance: few
CDR3aa: CAISERGAGQPQHF
CDR3nt: TGTGCCATCAGTGAGAGGGGGGCCGGTCAGCCCCAGCATTTT

j_gene: TRBJ1-5
d_gene: NA
v_gene: TRBV20-1
abundance: few
CDR3aa: CSARDQFNQPQHF
CDR3nt: TGCAGTGCTAGAGATCAGTTCAATCAGCCCCAGCATTTT

j_gene: TRBJ1-6
d_gene: NA
v_gene: TRBV9
abundance: NA
CDR3aa: CASSVTGNNSPLHF
CDR3nt: TGTGCCAGCAGCGTAACAGGGAACAATTCACCCCTCCACTTT

j_gene: TRBJ2-2
d_gene: NA
v_gene: TRBV2
abundance: NA
CDR3aa: CASSRRLPNTGELFF
CDR3nt: TGTGCCAGCTCCCGACGGTTACCGAACACCGGGGAGCTGTTTTTT

j_gene: TRBJ2-1
d_gene: NA
v_gene: TRBV2
abundance: many
CDR3aa: CASRFSLEQFF
CDR3nt: TGTGCCAGCAGATTCAGCCTTGAGCAGTTCTTC

j_gene: TRBJ2-7
d_gene: NA
v_gene: TRBV18
abundance: few
CDR3aa: CASSLGYWYEQYF
CDR3nt: TGTGCCAGCAGTCTCGGCTACTGGTACGAGCAGTACTTC

j_gene: TRBJ2-1
d_gene: TRBD2
v_gene: TRBV24-1
abundance: NA
CDR3aa: CASGTSGAEQFF
CDR3nt: TGTGCCAGTGGGACTAGCGGGGCTGAGCAGTTCTTC

j_gene: TRBJ2-2
d_gene: NA
v_gene: TRBV29-1
abundance: few
CDR3aa: CSVVGNTGELFF
CDR3nt: TGCAGCGTTGTAGGTAACACCGGGGAGCTGTTTTTT